Reported below is one TCR beta chain. TCRdb re-analysed the 5' RACE reads in MiXCR, keeping a single row per CDR3 protein. This table has about 360,000 distinct CDR3 sequences, approximately 15% appearing once. These data belong to a study of T-cell memory formation after mild COVID-19. Germline assignment: CDR1 SGHTA and CDR2 FQGTGA. Trimming took off 1 base at V and 3 bases at J, with 12 bases between the two ends. The CDR3 contains 15 residues. This receptor was obtained from a man younger than 35 who had mild COVID-19 (a few samples of this study predate the infection). Cell type and time point are not known. Material: PBMCs or a T cell subset sorted from them (not recorded which). This chain uses TRBV7-3 with TRBJ2-5, with D perhaps TRBD1 (6 bases). The CDR3 here is CASSLMGAREETQYF. CDR3 in DNA: TGTGCCAGCAGCTTAATGGGGGCGCGGGAAGAGACCCAGTACTTC. The full variable domain, rest sourced from reference TRBV7-3 and TRBJ2-5, is GAGVSQTPSNKVTEKGKYVELRCDPISGHTALYWYRQSLGQGPEFLIYFQGTGAADDSGLPNDRFFAVRPEGSVSTLKIQRTERGDSAVYLCASSLMGAREETQYFGPGTRLLVL.